Presented here are 4 T cell receptor beta chains from one specimen sequenced in a study of T cell responses to AZD1222 COVID-19 vaccine. Method: immunoSEQ multiplex PCR; TCRdb's copy keeps in-frame clones and lacks some. The top ten clones hold about 1% of a sample with some 200,000 clones, approximately 94% of them seen once. The sequencing here drew on peripheral blood, taken on day 0 of MenACWY control vaccination. The receptors were sampled from an adult in good health.

The chain recombines TRBV7-9 with TRBJ1-4; possibly TRBD1 for D (6 bases). The CDR3 sequence is 14 residues long. The V gene's germline CDR1 is SEHNR and CDR2 FQNEAQ (reference sequence). Trimming pared 6 bases from V and 10 bases from J, leaving 18 bases between. In DNA, the CDR3 is TGTGCCAGCAGTCTAGGGGGAAATCCTGGAAAACTGTTTTTT. Residues: CASSLGGNPGKLFF.

J is TRBJ1-5 and V is TRBV5-8; tentatively, D is TRBD1 (5 bases). The ends were cut back, 4 bases at V and 7 bases at J, with 18 bases in the middle. The germline V gene encodes CDR1 SGHTS and CDR2 YDEGEE. This CDR3 is built from 15 residues. The CDR3 loop reads CASSPPGIWGQPQHF. CDR3 coding DNA: TGTGCCAGCAGCCCCCCAGGGATCTGGGGCCAGCCCCAGCATTTT.

The chain employs TRBV6-5 and TRBJ1-1; D possibly corresponds to TRBD1 (6 bases). CDR3 length: 16 amino acids. Germline V gene data show CDR1 as MNHEY and CDR2 as SVGAGI. Deletions cut 0 bases from V and 3 bases from J, with 14 bases between. The CDR3, as DNA: TGTGCCAGCAGTTACTCCCCAGGGGACGGGTACACTGAAGCTTTCTTT. It encodes CASSYSPGDGYTEAFF.

The chain carries TRBV12-3 or TRBV12-4 and TRBJ1-4; D might be TRBD1 (5 bases). The V end was cut by 6 bases, the J end by 10 bases, with 15 bases between. This CDR3 has 13 amino acids. CDR3 residues: CASRAPDSLKLFF. CDR3 sequence (DNA): TGTGCCAGCAGGGCGCCCGACAGCTTAAAACTGTTTTTT.